The T cell receptor beta chain under discussion was sequenced for a study of blood T cells in healthy people across ages (dated by TCRdb to 2013 to 2016). Concerning the study at large: In model experiments, template switching captured about one uniquely barcoded TCR beta cDNA molecule for every two T cells. The study measured age-related changes in TCR beta repertoire diversity using deep sequencing normalized with unique cDNA molecular identifiers. The donors were divided into four age groups: young (average around 16 years), middle-aged (about 40), aged (about 62) and long-lived (about 84). To avoid experimental bias, donors of different ages were randomly spread across the sequencing lanes. For two donors (one aged 18 to 30 and one aged 80 or older), the study analyzed two additional independent replicas of 1 million unique cDNA reads from the same blood draw.

CDR1 SEHNR and CDR2 FQNEAQ are derived from the germline V gene (reference sequence). Here V drops 5 bases and J drops 8 bases, and the junction holds 9 bases not matched to any gene. The CDR3 starts with the cysteine, ends with the phenylalanine, and has 14 residues. The sequence is cut down to CDR3 DNA, 42 bases in frame from base 1. Libraries were constructed by 5' RACE. TCRdb lists the instrument as Illumina HiSeq 2500. A second PCR of roughly 7 to 12 cycles was run with a J-beta primer mix and a sample-barcoded 5' primer. A template-switch 5' adaptor carrying 12 random nucleotides introduced a unique molecular identifier onto each TCR beta cDNA molecule. Each sample yielded at least 2.5 million CDR3-containing paired-end reads. First-strand cDNA was synthesized from all RNA with the Mint cDNA synthesis kit, primed by a TRBC-specific oligonucleotide. All cDNA was treated with uracil-DNA glycosylase and then went through a first 18-cycle PCR with the universal primers M1SS and BC2_uni_R. Under the source paper's analysis protocol: For normalization, 1 million high-quality reads, each with a distinct molecular identifier, were randomly selected from each sample. Instead of being binned into consensus sequences, reads with shared molecular identifiers were discarded. MiTCR, run with a Q25 quality threshold and the strictest error-elimination algorithm, handled CDR3 identification, clonotype clustering and error correction. A nonparametric unseen species model with Euler transformation was used to estimate lower-bound total TCR beta diversity. The public reads were reanalyzed by TCRdb: fastp trimming at Q25, MiXCR alignment, in-frame beta chains only. CDR3 protein sequences are deduplicated, and each keeps its most common genes and DNA. V and J calls and clone size were set by TCRdb, not the authors. The sample table contains around 1.5 million distinct CDR3 sequences; only one count was recorded for approximately 42% of them. The ten most abundant clones make up roughly 7.9% of the sample.

Study-level results and caveats: A strong correlation was found between observed TCR beta diversity and the percentage of naive T cells measured by flow cytometry. The long-lived group showed more naive CD4+ T cells, fewer expanded clones and increased TCR diversity than the aged group, suggesting age selection. Estimates of total diversity based on one million sequenced T cells were considered lower bounds and underestimates. Donor CMV infection status was unknown, potentially confounding age-related changes in expanded clonotypes. Because profiling used bulk unsorted PBMCs, naive and antigen-experienced compartments could not be compared conclusively. As age increased, observed TCR beta diversity per million T cells dropped in a roughly linear way, and a significant reduction was already evident by age roughly 40.

Regarding this clonotype: The antigen this receptor binds is unknown. No base quality values were provided; no much bigger clone lies one nucleotide off.

The donors were roughly 39 Caucasian individuals from Russia, aged about 6 to 100 years, who were systemically healthy. Approximately 9 milliliters of peripheral blood were collected from each donor into EDTA-treated Vacutainer tubes. Ficoll-Paque density-gradient centrifugation was used to isolate PBMCs, with at least 7 million per sample. Trizol reagent was used to extract total RNA from PBMCs, with at least 6 micrograms per sample. Naive CD45RAhigh/CD27high T cell percentages were measured by flow cytometry on a PBMC aliquot from every donor. The clonotype originates from a woman under 30 in good health. The chain couples TRBV7-9 to TRBJ2-1; 7 central bases correspond to TRBD1. What was sequenced was blood. The CDR3: CASSVIDRADEQFF. DNA sequence: TGTGCCAGCAGCGTCATTGACAGGGCCGATGAGCAGTTCTTC.